The sequence of this T cell receptor (beta chain) was determined in a study of blood T cell repertoires in COVID-19. Study-level information: PBMCs, B-cell-depleted T cells, or T cells provided the cDNA or gDNA that made up the material.

This CDR3 spans 16 amino acids. Unmatched junction bases numbered 8, after V lost 0 bases and J lost 3 bases. CDR1 is SGHDT and CDR2 is YYEEEE in the germline V gene. Only in-frame clones appear in the TCRdb table, and some are missing; sequencing was by immunoSEQ multiplex PCR. The sample lists approximately 45,000 clones; more than 75% were seen once. The sequencing input was peripheral blood. This TCR derives from a human donor in a cohort sampled during active COVID-19. The chain has TRBV5-6 and TRBJ2-7; 8 bases are shared with TRBD2. In DNA form, the CDR3 reads TGTGCCAGCAGCTTGGATGGCGGGAGGACTTACTACGAGCAGTACTTC. Residues: CASSLDGGRTYYEQYF.